This passage covers 31 T cell receptor beta chains from one sample sequenced in a study of blood T cell repertoires in COVID-19. Measured with immunoSEQ multiplex PCR; TCRdb has only the in-frame clones, and not every one. The sample gives around 73,000 clones, approximately 80% of which show up once; around 4.1% is in the top ten. Sequences were obtained from peripheral blood. The source is a woman aged 60-75 years with acute or convalescent COVID-19.

The chain carries TRBV28 and TRBJ1-3, with no clear D. The germline V and J ends were trimmed by 6 bases and 4 bases, with 16 bases remaining between them. The CDR3 is made up of 15 amino acids. Per germline, CDR1 MDHEN and CDR2 SYDVKM. CDR3 sequence: CASRQTLSGGNTIYF. The CDR3, as DNA: TGTGCCAGCAGGCAAACACTATCGGGGGGAAACACCATATATTTT.

The genes are TRBV6-5 and TRBJ1-1; tentatively, D is TRBD1 (6 bases). Germline assignment: CDR1 MNHEY and CDR2 SVGAGI. The V and J ends lost 5 bases and 6 bases respectively, with 16 bases between them. There are 14 residues in the CDR3. CDR3 coding DNA: TGTGCCAGCAGTCAAACAGGGTATTCCGCTGAAGCTTTCTTT. This gives the protein CASSQTGYSAEAFF.

The CDR3 sequence is CASSLGTRTGSEQYF. The CDR3 DNA reads TGTGCCAGCAGCTTGGGGACCAGGACAGGGTCCGAGCAGTACTTC. The chain has TRBV5-6 and TRBJ2-7; 8 bases are a match to TRBD1. The J segment lost 6 bases and the V segment lost 0 bases, leaving 8 bases of the junction unmatched. The V gene's germline CDR1 is SGHDT and CDR2 YYEEEE. The CDR3 totals 15 residues.

V gene TRBV7-2 combines with J gene TRBJ1-2, with 7 bases matching TRBD1. CDR1 SGHTA and CDR2 FQGNSA come from the germline V gene. After removal of 3 bases from V and 8 bases from J, the junction contained 6 bases not matched to a gene. The CDR3 length is 13 residues. CDR3 coding DNA: TGTGCCAGCAGCTTTAGACAGGGTAGAGGCTACACCTTC. Amino acids: CASSFRQGRGYTF.

V and J are TRBV7-2 and TRBJ2-7, with a possible D match to TRBD2 (6 bases). The germline V gene has CDR1 SGHTA and CDR2 FQGNSA. Deletions cut 3 bases from V and 4 bases from J, with 13 bases between. This CDR3 comprises 14 residues. Here the CDR3 reads CASSLQGGRYEQYF. DNA of the CDR3: TGTGCCAGCAGCTTGCAGGGAGGTCGGTACGAGCAGTACTTC.

The chain joins TRBV28 to TRBJ2-2; possible D gene TRBD1, 5 bases. CDR1 and CDR2 from the germline V gene are MDHEN and SYDVKM. CDR3 size: 13 residues. With 5 bases removed from V and 6 bases from J, the gap between germline ends came to 10 bases. CDR3 protein: CASSLRVPGELFF. CDR3 coding DNA: TGTGCCAGCAGTCTCAGGGTACCCGGGGAGCTGTTTTTT.

The J gene is TRBJ2-7, the V gene TRBV12-3 or TRBV12-4; maybe TRBD1 (6 bases). The CDR3 sequence is 13 residues long. V was cut by 5 bases and J by 4 bases, with 12 bases left in between. CDR3 region: CASSGLQGYEQYF. CDR3 coding DNA: TGTGCCAGCAGTGGTCTTCAGGGGTACGAGCAGTACTTC.

The chain is built from TRBV9 and TRBJ2-2, with TRBD2 matching 11 bases. Germline V gene data show CDR1 as SGDLS and CDR2 as YYNGEE. The CDR3 contains 16 residues. With V trimmed by 3 bases and J by 3 bases, 4 bases remained unmatched. The CDR3 loop reads CASSAGTSGYTGELFF. In DNA, the CDR3 is TGTGCCAGCAGCGCCGGGACTAGCGGTTACACCGGGGAGCTGTTTTTT.

The gene calls are TRBV29-1 and TRBJ2-5; D unresolved. CDR3 length equals 12 residues. CDR1 SQVTM and CDR2 ANQGSEA come from the germline V gene. The ends were cut back, 5 bases at V and 5 bases at J, with 12 bases in the middle. For the CDR3, the DNA is TGCAGCGTTCGACACGGCAGGGAGACCCAGTACTTC. Residues: CSVRHGRETQYF.

This chain links TRBV29-1 with TRBJ1-2; D is perhaps TRBD1 (6 bases). The CDR3 contains 12 residues. V was cut by 5 bases and J by 5 bases, with 12 bases left in between. Germline-derived CDR1 and CDR2 are SQVTM and ANQGSEA. The CDR3 here is CSVLGGGYGYTF. The CDR3 DNA is TGCAGCGTTCTAGGGGGAGGGTATGGCTACACCTTC. The whole variable domain, remainder taken from reference TRBV29-1 and TRBJ1-2, is SAVISQKPSRDICQRGTSLTIQCQVDSQVTMMFWYRQQPGQSLTLIATANQGSEATYESGFVIDKFPISRPNLTFSTLTVSNMSPEDSSIYLCSVLGGGYGYTFGSGTRLTVV.

This clone is medium-sized. V is TRBV29-1 and J is TRBJ2-2; 10 nucleotides match TRBD2. Germline lookup yields CDR1 SQVTM and CDR2 ANQGSEA. The CDR3 contains 15 residues. The V and J ends lost 2 bases and 2 bases, in that order; junction bases with no gene match: 2. CDR3 nucleotides: TGCAGCGTTGAACTAGCGGGAGTAAACACCGGGGAGCTGTTTTTT. Residues: CSVELAGVNTGELFF.

The chain is built from TRBV7-8 and TRBJ2-4; 10 bases match TRBD2. The germline V gene has CDR1 SGHVS and CDR2 FQNEAQ. The ends lost 2 bases at V and 4 bases at J; junction bases unmatched: 11. CDR3 size: 18 residues. The chain's CDR3 is CASSLKWLAGAGKNIQYF. For the CDR3, the DNA is TGTGCCAGCAGCTTAAAATGGCTAGCGGGGGCCGGTAAAAACATTCAGTACTTC. The variable domain in full, completed from reference TRBV7-8 and TRBJ2-4, reads GAGVSQSPRYKVAKRGQDVALRCDPISGHVSLFWYQQALGQGPEFLTYFQNEAQLDKSGLPSDRFFAERPEGSVSTLKIQRTQQEDSAVYLCASSLKWLAGAGKNIQYFGAGTRLSVL.

This clone showed up just once. This chain joins TRBV5-4 and TRBJ2-5; TRBD2 matches at 8 bases. The CDR3 is 16 residues long. V lost 0 bases to trimming and J lost 5 bases; unmatched junction nucleotides: 9. The germline V gene has CDR1 SGHNT and CDR2 YYREEE (reference sequence). The chain's CDR3 is CASSLAARGAGETQYF. The CDR3 nucleotides read TGTGCCAGCAGCTTGGCCGCGCGGGGGGCCGGGGAGACCCAGTACTTC.

This clone occurred a few times. The sample holds other DNA sequences that translate to the same CDR3. V and J are TRBV4-2 and TRBJ1-4; a weak D match, TRBD1 (6 bases). The CDR3 covers 14 residues. Trimming left V 1 base short and J 5 bases short, with 8 bases between. CDR1 is LGHNA, CDR2 YNFKEQ, per germline. CDR3 protein: CASSQGQGNEKLFF. The CDR3 DNA reads as TGTGCCAGCAGCCAAGGGCAGGGGAATGAAAAACTGTTTTTT.

This chain connects TRBV5-6 to TRBJ1-1, with D possibly being TRBD1 (5 bases). Germline V CDR1 and CDR2: SGHDT, YYEEEE. V was clipped by 4 bases and J by 10 bases, with 17 bases between them. The CDR3 totals 13 residues. CDR3 coding DNA: TGTGCCAGCAGCCAGACCGGGACTTATTTAGCTTTCTTT. Its translation: CASSQTGTYLAFF.

V is TRBV7-8 and J is TRBJ1-2; a weak D match, TRBD1 (6 bases). Germline CDR1 SGHVS, CDR2 FQNEAQ. Trimming pared 1 base from V and 5 bases from J, leaving 14 bases between. The CDR3 totals 15 residues. In DNA, the CDR3 is TGTGCCAGCAGCTTAGAACTGGGGGCGGTGTATGGCTACACCTTC. Translation gives CASSLELGAVYGYTF.

The chain couples TRBV18 to TRBJ1-3; D is undetermined. The CDR3 loop spans 18 amino acids. The ends were cut back, 1 base at V and 4 bases at J, with 20 bases in the middle. Germline CDR1 is KGHSH and CDR2 is LQKENI. In DNA, the CDR3 is TGTGCCAGCTCACCACGCGCTCTTTCCGTTAGTAAAGGAAACACCATATATTTT. Residues: CASSPRALSVSKGNTIYF.

The chain joins TRBV13 to TRBJ2-1, with D maybe TRBD2 (5 bases). The CDR3 has 18 residues. CDR1 and CDR2 (germline): PRHDT, FYEKMQ (reference sequence). Trimming left V 5 bases short and J 0 bases short, with 20 bases between. The CDR3 reads CASSPQAFVGSSYNEQFF. The CDR3 DNA sequence: TGTGCCAGCAGCCCCCAGGCTTTTGTGGGGAGCTCCTACAATGAGCAGTTCTTC.

The count of this clone is one. The chain recombines TRBV18 with TRBJ2-7, with 12 bases that match TRBD1. Germline CDR1 reads KGHSH; CDR2 reads LQKENI. V was clipped by 6 bases and J by 4 bases; unmatched bases: 4. The CDR3 loop spans 14 amino acids. The CDR3 DNA reads TGTGCCAGCTCCCGGGACAGGGGGCTGTACGAGCAGTACTTC. Translating gives CASSRDRGLYEQYF.

The CDR3 nucleotides read TGTGCCAGCAGCTTTCTCGAGGGAAACACCATATATTTT. Amino acids: CASSFLEGNTIYF. The chain joins TRBV7-8 to TRBJ1-3; D remains ambiguous. The germline V and J ends were trimmed by 3 bases and 4 bases, with 7 bases remaining between them. The CDR3 is 13 amino acids. CDR1 and CDR2 from the germline V gene are SGHVS and FQNEAQ.

The genes are TRBV5-1 and TRBJ2-3; D is possibly TRBD2 (6 bases). Trimming stripped 7 bases from V and 3 bases from J, with 15 bases between. The CDR3 runs to 14 residues. CDR1 is SGHRS and CDR2 is YFSETQ in the germline V gene. Here the CDR3 reads CASGPRLVTDTQYF. In DNA, the CDR3 is TGCGCCAGCGGACCTCGACTAGTGACAGATACGCAGTATTTT.

This rearrangement joins TRBV19 to TRBJ2-6; 7 nucleotides align to TRBD2. Germline V gene sequence: CDR1 LNHDA, CDR2 SQIVND (reference sequence). J gave up 6 bases and V 7 bases, and 9 bases lay outside the gene matches. The CDR3 consists of 15 residues. CDR3 DNA sequence: TGTGCCAGTACCGTCGGGGGGTTAAAGGCCAACGTCCTGACTTTC. It translates to CASTVGGLKANVLTF.

The gene calls are TRBV5-4 and TRBJ1-4, with TRBD1 identical over 7 bases. The CDR3 is 15 amino acids. Germline lookup yields CDR1 SGHNT and CDR2 YYREEE (reference sequence). J lost 4 bases, V lost 2 bases, and 5 bases had no gene match. This CDR3 reads CASSFRTGDNEKLFF. CDR3 nucleotides: TGTGCCAGCAGCTTTCGGACAGGAGATAATGAAAAACTGTTTTTT.

The CDR3: CASRQGNYGYTF. Written as DNA, the CDR3 is TGTGCCAGTAGGCAGGGGAACTATGGCTACACCTTC. V usage is TRBV19 and J usage is TRBJ1-2; D perhaps matches TRBD1 (6 bases). The ends were cut back, 6 bases at V and 2 bases at J, with 7 bases in the middle. CDR3 size: 12 residues. The germline V gene encodes CDR1 LNHDA and CDR2 SQIVND (reference sequence).

V is TRBV5-1 and J is TRBJ1-6; a possible D gene is TRBD1 (5 bases). CDR1 is SGHRS, CDR2 YFSETQ, per germline. With 0 bases removed from V and 10 bases from J, the gap between germline ends came to 14 bases. The CDR3 is 15 amino acids. CDR3 sequence reads: CASSLVAGINSPLHF. In DNA form, the CDR3 reads TGCGCCAGCAGCTTGGTAGCAGGGATCAACTCACCCCTCCACTTT.

The CDR3 DNA sequence: TGTGCCAGCAGCGCACAGGGAAATCAGCCCCAGCATTTT. It is translated as CASSAQGNQPQHF. J is TRBJ1-5 and V is TRBV9; possibly TRBD1 for D (6 bases). In germline, CDR1 is SGDLS, CDR2 YYNGEE. Trimming took 3 bases from V and 4 from J, leaving 8 bases between them. CDR3 length equals 13 residues.

This clone occurred a few times. This chain joins TRBV4-1 and TRBJ2-3, with D tentatively TRBD2 (5 bases). The CDR3 covers 18 residues. Germline CDR1 MGHRA, CDR2 YSYEKL. The V end lost 4 bases, the J end lost 0 bases, and 20 bases lay between the germline ends. The CDR3 DNA sequence: TGCGCCAGCAGCCCACTTTTAGATCTAAGCGGTAGCACAGATACGCAGTATTTT. This encodes CASSPLLDLSGSTDTQYF.

This clone was counted only a few times. This sequence joins TRBV30 and TRBJ1-6; 7 bases map to TRBD1. V lost 3 bases to trimming and J lost 7 bases; unmatched junction nucleotides: 18. The CDR3 contains 18 residues. CDR1 is GTSNPN, CDR2 SVGIG, per germline (reference sequence). CDR3 in DNA: TGTGCCTGGAGGGGCGGGACAGCTGAAAAGTGGCTAAATTCACCCCTCCACTTT. This codes for CAWRGGTAEKWLNSPLHF.

The chain carries TRBV6-5 and TRBJ1-1; D gene uncertain. V was cut by 8 bases and J by 1 base, with 11 bases left in between. Germline values: CDR1 MNHEY, CDR2 SVGAGI. There are 13 residues in the CDR3. The CDR3 spells CASLQHTNTEAFF. Here the CDR3 DNA reads TGTGCCAGCTTACAGCACACGAACACTGAAGCTTTCTTT.

This clone was counted between two and nine times. The chain couples TRBV7-2 to TRBJ2-7, with 8 bases fitting TRBD1. This CDR3 is built from 12 residues. Per germline, CDR1 SGHTA and CDR2 FQGNSA. After removal of 5 bases from V and 7 bases from J, the junction contained 4 bases not matched to a gene. Here the CDR3 DNA reads TGTGCCAGCAGCCTAGACAGGGGTGAGCAGTACTTC. It encodes CASSLDRGEQYF.

In its sample, this clone was seen once. CDR3 sequence: CASSGGQEGPEAFF. The DNA for the CDR3 is TGTGCCAGCAGCGGTGGACAGGAAGGGCCTGAAGCTTTCTTT. This chain links TRBV5-4 with TRBJ1-1; TRBD1 aligns across 7 bases. The V gene's germline CDR1 is SGHNT and CDR2 YYREEE (reference sequence). The CDR3 length is 14 residues. Unmatched junction bases numbered 9, after V lost 4 bases and J lost 6 bases.